This T cell receptor beta chain was recorded in a study of blood T cell repertoires in COVID-19. Study overall: COVID-19 samples collected from the United States, Italy and Spain covered acute and convalescent phases. The cDNA or gDNA used as material had been derived from T cells, B-cell-depleted T cells, or PBMCs.

The authors' processing: Using reference gene primer amplification, nucleated cell counts were estimated. TCRdb keeps only in-frame clones here, not all; method: immunoSEQ multiplex PCR. D and trimming come from the DNA, and the V and J calls and clone size come from that table. The repertoire consists of about 200,000 clones, with around 86% occurring once and the leading ten covering approximately 6.7%. Germline V gives CDR1 LNHDA, CDR2 SQIVND (reference sequence). This CDR3 has 13 residues. V lost 7 bases and J lost 2, with 10 bases in between. V and J are TRBV19 and TRBJ2-3, with D tentatively TRBD2 (6 bases). The sequencing sample was made of peripheral blood. The clonotype comes from a man in his forties with acute or convalescent COVID-19. CDR3 nucleotide sequence: TGTGCCAGTAAGGAGGGACCCACAGATACGCAGTATTTT. Protein sequence: CASKEGPTDTQYF.